Included here is one T cell receptor (beta chain) sequence, with context. Its antigen is unidentified. Survey level was the resolution at which the v3.0 immunoSEQ assay ran. Only in-frame clones appear in the TCRdb table, and some are missing; sequencing was by immunoSEQ multiplex PCR. The sample holds 15,000 to 20,000 clones; 88% are singletons and the top ten take around 11%. Germline V gene lookup returns CDR1 KGHSH and CDR2 LQKENI. V shed 3 bases and J shed 5 bases, with 16 bases lying between them. The CDR3 loop spans 15 amino acids. This entry comes from a study of long-term antiretroviral therapy in people with HIV. Study-wide points: Upon ART, diversity increased but remained lower than transplant donor controls.

This TCR derives from a man aged 50 to 60 with HIV. The source was unsorted PBMCs, collected 0.7 years before starting antiretroviral therapy. The chain joins TRBV18 to TRBJ2-5, with D perhaps TRBD2 (5 bases). CDR3 region: CASSPERGSAETQYF. The CDR3 DNA is TGTGCCAGCTCACCGGAACGGGGTAGCGCCGAGACCCAGTACTTC.